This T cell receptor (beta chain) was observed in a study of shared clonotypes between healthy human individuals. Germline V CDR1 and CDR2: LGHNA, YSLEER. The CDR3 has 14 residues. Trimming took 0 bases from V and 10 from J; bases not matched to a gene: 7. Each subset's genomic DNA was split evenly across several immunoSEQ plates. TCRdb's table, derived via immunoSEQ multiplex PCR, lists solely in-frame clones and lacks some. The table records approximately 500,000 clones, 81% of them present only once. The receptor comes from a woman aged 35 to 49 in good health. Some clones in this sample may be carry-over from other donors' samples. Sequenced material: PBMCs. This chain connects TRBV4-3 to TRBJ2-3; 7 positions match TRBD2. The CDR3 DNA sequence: TGCGCCAGCAGCCAAGATTCGGCAGGGAGGGCGCAGTATTTT. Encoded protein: CASSQDSAGRAQYF.